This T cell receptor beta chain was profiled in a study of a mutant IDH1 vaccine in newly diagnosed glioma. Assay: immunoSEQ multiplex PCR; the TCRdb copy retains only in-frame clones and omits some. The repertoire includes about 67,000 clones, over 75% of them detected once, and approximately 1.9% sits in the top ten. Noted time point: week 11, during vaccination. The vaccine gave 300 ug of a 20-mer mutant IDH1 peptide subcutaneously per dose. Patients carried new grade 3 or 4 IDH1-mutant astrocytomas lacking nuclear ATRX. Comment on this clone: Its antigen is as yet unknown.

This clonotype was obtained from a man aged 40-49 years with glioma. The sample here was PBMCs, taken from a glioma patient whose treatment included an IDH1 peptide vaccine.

The CDR3 here is CASSTPDRYTEAFF. Written as DNA, the CDR3 is TGTGCCAGCAGCACACCGGACCGTTACACTGAAGCTTTCTTT. The gene calls are TRBV7-2 and TRBJ1-1; no firm D call. Germline CDR1 reads SGHTA; CDR2 reads FQGNSA. The CDR3 spans 14 residues. V was pared by 5 bases and J by 3 bases, with 13 bases between.